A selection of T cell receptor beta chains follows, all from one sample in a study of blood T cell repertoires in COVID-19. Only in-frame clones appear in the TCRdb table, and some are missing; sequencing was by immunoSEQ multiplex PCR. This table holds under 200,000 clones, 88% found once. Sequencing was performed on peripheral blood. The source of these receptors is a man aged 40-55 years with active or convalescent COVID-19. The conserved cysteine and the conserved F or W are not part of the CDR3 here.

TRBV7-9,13,ASSLVRGAQDTQY
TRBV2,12,ASSENAGLEPQH
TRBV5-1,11,ASSPGISTEAF
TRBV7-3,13,ASTLGHAPYNEQF
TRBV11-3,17,ASSLDPLAGSSGANVLT
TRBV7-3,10,ASSQGGSEQY
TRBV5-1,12,ASSLIGQQETQY
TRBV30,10,AWSSGVNLQY
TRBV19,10,ASSILGTEAF
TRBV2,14,ASSTGTSGGTDTQY
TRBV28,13,ASSFGWTGSYEQY
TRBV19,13,ASSMETGLRSPLH
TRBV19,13,ASRGGTGGNQPQH
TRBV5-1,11,ASSWTMGETQY
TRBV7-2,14,ASSPGDRGITDTQY
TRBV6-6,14,ASSYRQAYSNQPQH
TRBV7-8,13,ASSLAGRKNTEAF
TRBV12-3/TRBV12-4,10,ASSLVGLEQY
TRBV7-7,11,ASSATVNTEAF
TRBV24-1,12,ATSGDRSGQPQH
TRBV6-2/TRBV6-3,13,ASSYGVGGQETQY
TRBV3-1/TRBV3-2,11,ASSPPGFQPQH
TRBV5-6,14,ASSELGQGTTYEQY
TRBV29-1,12,SGRSGTYQETQY
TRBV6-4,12,ASSQRQGVYGYT
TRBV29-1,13,SVEGTGTRNYGYT
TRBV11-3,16,ASSLVNARGSSYNEQF
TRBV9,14,ASSVVDSGSYNEQF
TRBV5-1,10,ASSLRAVEAF
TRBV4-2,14,ASSQEEGQSSYEQY
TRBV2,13,ASRADRGNPGELF
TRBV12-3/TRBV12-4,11,ASSLDRAGGYT
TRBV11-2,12,ASSSLTGHSPLH
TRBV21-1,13,ASSTVTASNQPQH
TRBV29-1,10,SVGRGGQPQH
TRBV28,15,ASSLFVSDRTYNEQF
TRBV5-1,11,ASSLATGERAF
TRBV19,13,ASSRVTGFGTEAF
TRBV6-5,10,ASMPRGTEAF
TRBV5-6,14,ASSLAAGVSYNEQF
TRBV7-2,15,ASSSRLAGAFVDTQY
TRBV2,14,ASSGRPGQGKGEQY
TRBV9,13,ASSTLTGGGNTIY
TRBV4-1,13,ASSQYSLGGFEQF
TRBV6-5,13,ASRRTGQTAYEQY
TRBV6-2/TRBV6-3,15,ASSGKGQELLNTEAF
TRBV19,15,ASSTLTTGRMNTEAF
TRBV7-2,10,ASSSAGTGFF
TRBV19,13,ASSVAGVNTGELF
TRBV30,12,AWSSLQGLFEAF
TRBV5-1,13,ASSWTSRYQETQY